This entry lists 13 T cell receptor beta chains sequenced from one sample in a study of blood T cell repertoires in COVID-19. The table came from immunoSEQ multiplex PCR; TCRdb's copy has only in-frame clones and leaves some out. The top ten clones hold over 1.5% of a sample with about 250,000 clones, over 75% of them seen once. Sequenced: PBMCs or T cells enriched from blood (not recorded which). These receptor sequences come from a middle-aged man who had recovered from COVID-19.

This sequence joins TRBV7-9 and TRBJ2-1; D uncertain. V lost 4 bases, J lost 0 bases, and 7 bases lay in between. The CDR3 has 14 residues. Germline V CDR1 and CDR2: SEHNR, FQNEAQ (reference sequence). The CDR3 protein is CASSYRVSYNEQFF. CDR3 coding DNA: TGTGCCAGCAGCTACAGAGTCTCCTACAATGAGCAGTTCTTC.

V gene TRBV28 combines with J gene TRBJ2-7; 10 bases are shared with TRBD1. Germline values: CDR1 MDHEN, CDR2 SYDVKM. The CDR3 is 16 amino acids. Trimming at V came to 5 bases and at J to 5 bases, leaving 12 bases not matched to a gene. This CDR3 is CASSTMPGQGSHEQYF. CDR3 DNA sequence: TGTGCCAGCAGTACCATGCCGGGACAGGGGTCCCACGAGCAGTACTTC.

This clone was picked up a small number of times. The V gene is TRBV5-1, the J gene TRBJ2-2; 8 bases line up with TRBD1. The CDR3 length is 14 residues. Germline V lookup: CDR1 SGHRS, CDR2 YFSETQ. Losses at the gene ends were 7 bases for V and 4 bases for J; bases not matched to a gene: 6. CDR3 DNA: TGCGCCAGCCCTGACAGGGGTAGCACCGGGGAGCTGTTTTTT. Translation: CASPDRGSTGELFF. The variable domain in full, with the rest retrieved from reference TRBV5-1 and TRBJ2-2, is KAGVTQTPRYLIKTRGQQVTLSCSPISGHRSVSWYQQTPGQGLQFLFEYFSETQRNKGNFPGRFSGRQFSNSRSEMNVSTLELGDSALYLCASPDRGSTGELFFGEGSRLTVL.

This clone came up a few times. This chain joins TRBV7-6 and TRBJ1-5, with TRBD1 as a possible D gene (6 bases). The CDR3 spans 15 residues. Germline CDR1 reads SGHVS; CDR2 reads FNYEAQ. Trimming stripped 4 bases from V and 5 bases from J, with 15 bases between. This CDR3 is CASSSRAGGDQPQHF. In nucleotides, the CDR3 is TGTGCCAGCAGCTCAAGGGCGGGGGGCGATCAGCCCCAGCATTTT.

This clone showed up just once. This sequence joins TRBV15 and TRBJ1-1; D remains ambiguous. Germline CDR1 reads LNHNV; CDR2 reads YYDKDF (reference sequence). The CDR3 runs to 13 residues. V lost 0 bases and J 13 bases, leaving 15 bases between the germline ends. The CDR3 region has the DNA TGTGCCACCAGCAGAGATCGGGGTCTGCTGGTTTTCTTT. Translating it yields CATSRDRGLLVFF.

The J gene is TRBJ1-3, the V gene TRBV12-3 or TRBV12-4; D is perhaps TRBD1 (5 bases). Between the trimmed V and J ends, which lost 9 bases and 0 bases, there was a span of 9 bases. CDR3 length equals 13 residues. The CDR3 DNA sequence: TGTGCCAGTCTTCAGGGCTCTGGAAACACCATATATTTT. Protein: CASLQGSGNTIYF.

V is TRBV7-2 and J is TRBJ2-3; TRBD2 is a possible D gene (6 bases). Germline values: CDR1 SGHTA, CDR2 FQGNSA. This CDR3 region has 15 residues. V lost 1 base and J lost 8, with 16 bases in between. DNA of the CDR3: TGTGCCAGCAGCTTAGAACTAGCCGCCTCGGCTACGCAGTATTTT. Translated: CASSLELAASATQYF.

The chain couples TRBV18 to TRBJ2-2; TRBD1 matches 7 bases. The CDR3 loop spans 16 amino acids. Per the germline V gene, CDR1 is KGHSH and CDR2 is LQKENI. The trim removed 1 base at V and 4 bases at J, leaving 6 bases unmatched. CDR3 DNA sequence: TGTGCCAGCTCACCACTGACAGGGAGTCGCACCGGGGAGCTGTTTTTT. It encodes CASSPLTGSRTGELFF.

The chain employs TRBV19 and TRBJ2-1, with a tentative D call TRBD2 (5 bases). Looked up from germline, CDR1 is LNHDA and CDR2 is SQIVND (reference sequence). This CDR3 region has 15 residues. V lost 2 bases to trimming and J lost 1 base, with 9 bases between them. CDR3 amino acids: CASSINSGSYNEQFF. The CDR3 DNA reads TGTGCCAGTAGTATAAACTCGGGGTCCTACAATGAGCAGTTCTTC.

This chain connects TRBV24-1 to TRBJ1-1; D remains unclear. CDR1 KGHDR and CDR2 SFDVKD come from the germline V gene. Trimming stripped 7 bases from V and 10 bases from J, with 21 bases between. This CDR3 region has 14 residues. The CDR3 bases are TGTGCCACCAGGCCCATGGCCGCCGAGGATGTAGCTTTCTTT. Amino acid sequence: CATRPMAAEDVAFF.

CDR3 bases: TGTGCCAGTAGTATAGGGCAGGAAGTTGCTGAAGCTTTCTTT. Encoded protein: CASSIGQEVAEAFF. The chain uses TRBV19 and TRBJ1-1, with unresolved D. CDR3 size: 14 residues. Germline CDR1 reads LNHDA; CDR2 reads SQIVND (reference sequence). The V and J ends lost 1 base and 6 bases respectively, with 12 bases between them.

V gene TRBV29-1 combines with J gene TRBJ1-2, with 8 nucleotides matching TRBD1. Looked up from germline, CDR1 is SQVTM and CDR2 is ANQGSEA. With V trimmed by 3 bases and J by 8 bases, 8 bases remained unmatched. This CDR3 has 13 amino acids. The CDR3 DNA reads TGCAGCGTTGACAGGGGGCCTCTCTACGGCTACACCTTC. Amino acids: CSVDRGPLYGYTF.

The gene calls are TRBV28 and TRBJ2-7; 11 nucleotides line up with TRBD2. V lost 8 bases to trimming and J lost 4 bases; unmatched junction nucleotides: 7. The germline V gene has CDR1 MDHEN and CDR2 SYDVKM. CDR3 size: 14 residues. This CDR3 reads CASGIRTSGYEQYF. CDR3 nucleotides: TGTGCCAGCGGCATTAGGACTAGCGGGTACGAGCAGTACTTC. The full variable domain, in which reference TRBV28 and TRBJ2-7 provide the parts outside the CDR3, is DVKVTQSSRYLVKRTGEKVFLECVQDMDHENMFWYRQDPGLGLRLIYFSYDVKMKEKGDIPEGYSVSREKKERFSLILESASTNQTSMYLCASGIRTSGYEQYFGPGTRLTVT.